The 29 T cell receptor beta chains listed next were all sequenced from one sample in a study of molecular identifiers for immune sequencing clone quantification. TCRdb processed the PCR reads anew with MiXCR; each CDR3 protein has one entry. The sample shows 250,000 to 400,000 distinct CDR3 sequences, about 22% of them seen only once. The source material was naive CD8+ T cells from blood, with Jurkat cell RNA spiked in. Subset here: FACS-sorted CD8+CD4-CCR7+CD45RA+ naive T cells. These receptors came from a human donor in good health. Some libraries in this study had Jurkat cell RNA spiked in.

The table lists this clonotype with a count of one. The chain carries TRBV7-2 and TRBJ1-1, with D maybe TRBD1 (5 bases). Germline CDR1 and CDR2: SGHTA and FQGNSA. The CDR3 totals 14 residues. This CDR3 reads CPRRFEGMNTEAFF. CDR3 coding DNA: TGTCCCCGCCGCTTCGAGGGGATGAACACTGAAGCTTTCTTT.

This clonotype was seen a few times. This sequence joins TRBV4-3 and TRBJ2-3; D gene ambiguous. Germline V gene sequence: CDR1 LGHNA, CDR2 YSLEER. The CDR3 has 17 residues. V lost 1 base to trimming and J lost 2 bases, with 16 bases between them. The CDR3 reads CASSQGGGADFTDTQYF. The CDR3 region has the DNA TGCGCCAGCAGCCAAGGGGGTGGAGCCGATTTCACAGATACGCAGTATTTT.

There are a few counts of this clonotype. This chain connects TRBV20-1 to TRBJ2-5, with D possibly TRBD1 on 6 matching bases. Looked up from germline, CDR1 is DFQATT and CDR2 is SNEGSKA (reference sequence). This CDR3 comprises 17 residues. With 6 bases removed from V and 2 bases from J, the gap between germline ends came to 25 bases. As DNA, the CDR3 is TGCAGTGCCAGGGACCGAGAAGGGGGTCCGACTCAAGAGACCCAGTACTTC. This codes for CSARDREGGPTQETQYF.

This clonotype has ten or more counts. The chain couples TRBV27 to TRBJ2-7; 7 bases align to TRBD2. Germline-derived CDR1 and CDR2 are MNHEY and SMNVEV (reference sequence). Trimming at V came to 0 bases and at J to 4 bases, leaving 3 bases not matched to a gene. CDR3 length: 14 amino acids. The CDR3 nucleotides read TGTGCCAGCAGTTTATCGTCGGGGGGTTACGAGCAGTACTTC. This codes for CASSLSSGGYEQYF.

The chain combines TRBV6-1 with TRBJ2-5; 8 bases are a match to TRBD2. Germline CDR1 MNHNS, CDR2 SASEGT. This CDR3 region has 16 residues. After removal of 1 base from V and 5 bases from J, the junction contained 9 bases not matched to a gene. This CDR3 is CASSEELAAGVETQYF. For the CDR3, the DNA is TGTGCCAGCAGTGAAGAGTTGGCAGCGGGAGTGGAGACCCAGTACTTC.

On this clonotype itself: A single base separates this from a much larger clone, so it may be a read error. The chain has TRBV4-1 and TRBJ2-7, with TRBD1 as a possible D gene (5 bases). Germline values: CDR1 MGHRA, CDR2 YSYEKL. The CDR3 spans 13 residues. The CDR3 DNA is TGCGCCAGCGGCCAAGGGGAATTTTTCGAGCAGTACTTC. It is translated as CASGQGEFFEQYF.

The chain joins TRBV7-6 to TRBJ2-3; tentatively, D is TRBD2 (6 bases). The CDR3 has 16 residues. In germline, CDR1 is SGHVS, CDR2 FNYEAQ. The V end lost 5 bases, the J end lost 0 bases, and 15 bases lay between the germline ends. The CDR3 nucleotides read TGTGCCAGCAGCCCAGATCATGGGACTAGCACAGATACGCAGTATTTT. Protein sequence: CASSPDHGTSTDTQYF.

This clonotype was seen at least ten times. The rearrangement joins TRBV19 to TRBJ1-1, with a weak D call TRBD1 (6 bases). The CDR3 covers 15 residues. From germline, CDR1 is LNHDA and CDR2 SQIVND (reference sequence). V was cut by 7 bases and J by 0 bases, with 15 bases left in between. The DNA for the CDR3 is TGTGCCAGTACGGCGGGGGCCAGCTTGAACACTGAAGCTTTCTTT. Translation: CASTAGASLNTEAFF.

In its sample, this clonotype was seen a few times. The chain combines TRBV9 with TRBJ2-3, with D perhaps TRBD1 or TRBD2 (7 bases each). The CDR3 totals 16 residues. V was cut by 4 bases and J by 0 bases, with 15 bases left in between. Germline V gene sequence: CDR1 SGDLS, CDR2 YYNGEE. The CDR3 nucleotides read TGTGCCAGCAGCCCCCAGGGGGGGCCGAGCACAGATACGCAGTATTTT. Protein sequence: CASSPQGGPSTDTQYF. Complete variable domain (other parts from reference TRBV9 and TRBJ2-3): DSGVTQTPKHLITATGQRVTLRCSPRSGDLSVYWYQQSLDQGLQFLIQYYNGEERAKGNILERFSAQQFPDLHSELNLSSLELGDSALYFCASSPQGGPSTDTQYFGPGTRLTVL.

Details on this clonotype: A much larger clone is a single base away; this may be a read error. The chain is built from TRBV15 and TRBJ1-3; D is ambiguous. Germline CDR1 and CDR2: LNHNV and YYDKDF (reference sequence). This CDR3 contains 12 residues. The CDR3 DNA reads as TGTGCCATCAGCAGAGATCTGGACACCATATATTTT. Translation gives CAISRDLDTIYF.

Worth noting for this clonotype: As the CDR3 is not closed by the conserved phenylalanine or tryptophan, this likely results from a read error. This chain links TRBV6-5 with TRBJ1-5; maybe TRBD1 (6 bases). This CDR3 has 15 residues. Germline lookup yields CDR1 MNHEY and CDR2 SVGAGI. Trimming cost V 4 bases and J 9 bases, with 19 bases left between them. DNA for the CDR3: TGTGCCAGCAGTTTCAACCGGGACACCCTTTTGCCCCAGCATTGT. Protein sequence: CASSFNRDTLLPQHC.

The sample holds many counts of this clonotype. The V gene is TRBV7-2, the J gene TRBJ2-3, with D hard to call. CDR3 size: 12 residues. Germline CDR1 reads SGHTA; CDR2 reads FQGNSA. The germline V and J ends were trimmed by 2 bases and 4 bases, with 4 bases remaining between them. Here the CDR3 reads CASSLFPDTQYF. For the CDR3, the DNA is TGTGCCAGCAGCTTATTCCCAGATACGCAGTATTTT. Variable domain in full (rest from reference TRBV7-2 and TRBJ2-3): GAGVSQSPSNKVTEKGKDVELRCDPISGHTALYWYRQSLGQGLEFLIYFQGNSAPDKSGLPSDRFSAERTGGSVSTLTIQRTQQEDSAVYLCASSLFPDTQYFGPGTRLTVL.

This clonotype was recorded many times. The chain joins TRBV5-6 to TRBJ1-1; D ambiguous. Deletions cut 0 bases from V and 10 bases from J, with 10 bases between. CDR3 length equals 12 residues. The germline V gene has CDR1 SGHDT and CDR2 YYEEEE. As DNA, the CDR3 is TGTGCCAGCAGCTTGGCCGAATTTGGAGCTTTCTTT. It codes for CASSLAEFGAFF. Based on the CDR3 plus reference TRBV5-6 and TRBJ1-1, the full variable domain is DAGVTQSPTHLIKTRGQQVTLRCSPKSGHDTVSWYQQALGQGPQFIFQYYEEEERQRGNFPDRFSGHQFPNYSSELNVNALLLGDSALYLCASSLAEFGAFFGQGTRLTVV.

This clonotype was seen once. A much bigger clone sits one base away, suggesting this may be a read error. In this CDR3 the conserved last residue, phenylalanine or tryptophan, is missing, so a read error is likely. V and J are TRBV5-6 and TRBJ1-1, with D unresolved. The CDR3 is made up of 20 amino acids. In germline, CDR1 is SGHDT, CDR2 YYEEEE. V was clipped by 0 bases and J by 0 bases, with 24 bases between them. The CDR3 DNA sequence: TGTGCCAGCAGCTTGGCCTCGTCGCTCGGGGTGACATACATGAACACTGAAGCTTTCTCT. Protein: CASSLASSLGVTYMNTEAFS.

This clonotype was detected ten times or more. The chain joins TRBV19 to TRBJ2-3; 9 bases match TRBD1. CDR3 length: 12 residues. The germline V gene has CDR1 LNHDA and CDR2 SQIVND (reference sequence). V was pared by 11 bases and J by 5 bases, with 5 bases of the junction left unmatched. As DNA, the CDR3 is TGTGCCGCGGGACAGGGCATAGATACGCAGTATTTT. The encoded protein is CAAGQGIDTQYF.

Notes on this clonotype: A much larger clone lies a single base off, so this may be a read error. The missing conserved phenylalanine or tryptophan at the end of this CDR3 makes a read error likely. The chain has TRBV12-5 and TRBJ1-2; unclear D gene. Trimming shortened V by 2 bases and J by 6 bases, and 7 bases separated the two germline ends. The CDR3 runs 12 residues. In germline, CDR1 is LGHNT, CDR2 FRNRAP. The CDR3 DNA sequence: TGTGCTAGTGGTTTGTCAGTACATGGCTACACCTCC. The encoded protein is CASGLSVHGYTS.

As regards this clonotype: A much larger clone differs by one base, so this may be a read error. The chain links TRBV28 to TRBJ2-7, with a weak D call TRBD2 (5 bases). Deletions cut 2 bases from V and 0 bases from J, with 14 bases between. The length of the CDR3 is 16 residues. The germline CDR1 and CDR2 sequences are MDHEN and SYDVKM. CDR3 DNA sequence: TGTGCCAGCAGTTTACATCCTGGCACTAGCTCCTACGAGCAGTACTTC. Protein product: CASSLHPGTSSYEQYF.

The rearrangement joins TRBV7-2 to TRBJ2-7; 9 bases agree with TRBD1. V lost 5 bases and J lost 4; bases outside the gene matches: 6. The germline V gene has CDR1 SGHTA and CDR2 FQGNSA. The CDR3 totals 14 residues. The CDR3 DNA follows: TGTGCCAGCAGCCCGGACAGGGGCTATTACGAGCAGTACGTC. Translation gives CASSPDRGYYEQYV.

The chain employs TRBV27 and TRBJ2-3; a weak D match, TRBD2 (5 bases). The CDR3 totals 13 residues. V lost 5 bases, J lost 14 bases, and 20 bases lay in between. Germline-derived CDR1 and CDR2 are MNHEY and SMNVEV (reference sequence). The CDR3 DNA follows: TGTGCCAGCAGTCTCCATCCCAGCGCGGGCTGGTATTTT. Its translation: CASSLHPSAGWYF.

This clonotype has at least ten counts. The gene calls are TRBV27 and TRBJ2-3; D remains unclear. Germline loops: CDR1 MNHEY, CDR2 SMNVEV (reference sequence). Trimming removed 5 bases at V and 7 bases at J, with 19 bases between. The CDR3 spans 15 residues. CDR3 protein: CASSPLATGPHTQYF. CDR3 DNA sequence: TGTGCCAGCAGTCCCCTTGCCACCGGCCCCCATACGCAGTATTTT.

This chain uses TRBV4-3 with TRBJ2-3; 9 nucleotides match TRBD2. With V trimmed by 3 bases and J by 8 bases, 18 bases remained unmatched. Germline V gene data show CDR1 as LGHNA and CDR2 as YSLEER. This CDR3 is built from 18 residues. Written as DNA, the CDR3 is TGCGCCAGCAGCCAGCACCAAGCCGGGACTAGCCTTTTAGTTACGCAGTATTTT. It codes for CASSQHQAGTSLLVTQYF.

With regard to this clonotype: The CDR3 ends on some other residue instead of the conserved phenylalanine or tryptophan, so this is likely a read error. This chain joins TRBV6-1 and TRBJ2-3; no definite D call. Looked up from germline, CDR1 is MNHNS and CDR2 is SASEGT. Trimming took 5 bases from V and 0 from J, leaving 9 bases between them. The CDR3 has 14 amino acids. The CDR3 protein is CASSYDGSTDTQYL. Here the CDR3 DNA reads TGTGCCAGCAGTTATGACGGCAGCACAGATACGCAGTATCTT.

A note on this clonotype: The conserved phenylalanine or tryptophan normally closing the CDR3 is absent here, so this likely arose from a read error. The CDR3 sequence: CASSPGISREQYS. In DNA, the CDR3 is TGTGCCAGCAGCCCGGGGATTAGCCGCGAGCAGTACTCC. The rearrangement joins TRBV7-9 to TRBJ2-7; TRBD2 is a possible D gene (5 bases). This CDR3 region has 13 residues. CDR1 and CDR2 from the germline V gene are SEHNR and FQNEAQ (reference sequence). The V and J ends lost 5 bases and 6 bases respectively, with 14 bases between them.

This clonotype has at least ten counts. The chain combines TRBV29-1 with TRBJ2-5, with 10 bases aligning to TRBD2. Trimming took 3 bases from V and 5 from J; bases not matched to a gene: 6. CDR3 length: 14 amino acids. Germline V gene data show CDR1 as SQVTM and CDR2 as ANQGSEA. CDR3 sequence (DNA): TGCAGCGTTGACCCGAGCGGGGGGGGCGAGACCCAGTACTTC. Its protein is CSVDPSGGGETQYF. The full variable domain, in which reference TRBV29-1 and TRBJ2-5 provide the parts outside the CDR3, is SAVISQKPSRDICQRGTSLTIQCQVDSQVTMMFWYRQQPGQSLTLIATANQGSEATYESGFVIDKFPISRPNLTFSTLTVSNMSPEDSSIYLCSVDPSGGGETQYFGPGTRLLVL.

Comments on this clonotype: Since the CDR3 does not end with the conserved phenylalanine or tryptophan, this likely comes from a read error. The chain uses TRBV20-1 and TRBJ2-7, with TRBD1 identical over 7 bases. Germline V gene lookup returns CDR1 DFQATT and CDR2 SNEGSKA (reference sequence). The CDR3 extends over 13 amino acids. V was pared by 3 bases and J by 1 base, with 3 bases of the junction left unmatched. CDR3: CSASRDRSYEQYL. The DNA for the CDR3 is TGCAGTGCTAGCCGGGACAGATCCTACGAGCAGTACCTC.

This clonotype occurred once. A much larger clone is a single base away; this may be a read error. The chain joins TRBV4-1 to TRBJ1-1; D unresolved. This CDR3 comprises 14 residues. The V gene lost 1 base and the J gene lost 6 bases, with 12 bases spanning the gap. The V gene's germline CDR1 is MGHRA and CDR2 YSYEKL. The CDR3, as DNA: TGCGCCAGCAGCCAAGCAGACGGATTTTCTGAAGCTTTCTTT. Its protein is CASSQADGFSEAFF.

This clonotype was observed at least ten times. This chain joins TRBV28 and TRBJ2-7; TRBD2 is a possible D gene (5 bases). Germline CDR1 MDHEN, CDR2 SYDVKM. The CDR3 is made up of 13 amino acids. CDR3 amino acids: CAAAEVGPYEQYF. As DNA, the CDR3 is TGTGCAGCGGCGGAGGTGGGCCCCTACGAGCAGTACTTC.

This clonotype was seen a handful of times. The chain recombines TRBV3-1 with TRBJ1-6; 7 nucleotides match TRBD1. The CDR3 has 17 residues. Germline CDR1 and CDR2: LGHDT and YNNKEL (reference sequence). After removal of 4 bases from V and 0 bases from J, the junction contained 6 bases not matched to a gene. CDR3 loop: CASSLRPGGSYNSPLHF. The CDR3 coding sequence is TGTGCCAGCAGCCTCCGACCAGGGGGCTCCTATAATTCACCCCTCCACTTT.

This clonotype was seen a handful of times. J is TRBJ2-5 and V is TRBV7-2; 10 bases are a match to TRBD2. Germline V gives CDR1 SGHTA, CDR2 FQGNSA. V shed 4 bases, J shed 4 bases, and the junction held 9 bases outside the gene matches. The CDR3 has 16 amino acids. The CDR3 DNA reads as TGTGCCAGCAGCTCGCTAGCGGGGGCAGGTGCAGAGACCCAGTACTTC. Residues: CASSSLAGAGAETQYF. Full variable domain (outside the CDR3, taken from reference TRBV7-2 and TRBJ2-5): GAGVSQSPSNKVTEKGKDVELRCDPISGHTALYWYRQSLGQGLEFLIYFQGNSAPDKSGLPSDRFSAERTGGSVSTLTIQRTQQEDSAVYLCASSSLAGAGAETQYFGPGTRLLVL.